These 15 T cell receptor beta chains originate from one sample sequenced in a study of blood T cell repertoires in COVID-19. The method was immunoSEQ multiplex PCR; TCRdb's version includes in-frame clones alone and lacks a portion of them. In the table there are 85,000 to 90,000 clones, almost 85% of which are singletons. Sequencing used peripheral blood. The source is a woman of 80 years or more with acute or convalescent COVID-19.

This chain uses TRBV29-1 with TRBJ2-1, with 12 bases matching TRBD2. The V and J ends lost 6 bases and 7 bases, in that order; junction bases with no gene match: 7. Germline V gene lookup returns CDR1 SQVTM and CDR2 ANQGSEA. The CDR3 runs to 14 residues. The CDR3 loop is CSVGLAGFLNEQFF. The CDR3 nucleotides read TGCAGCGTAGGACTAGCGGGATTTCTGAATGAGCAGTTCTTC.

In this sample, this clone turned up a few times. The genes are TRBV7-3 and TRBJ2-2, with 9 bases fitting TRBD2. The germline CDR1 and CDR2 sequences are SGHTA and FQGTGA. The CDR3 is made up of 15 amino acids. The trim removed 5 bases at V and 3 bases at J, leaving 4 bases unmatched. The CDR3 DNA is TGTGCCAGCAGCCGAGGGACTAGCTACACCGGGGAGCTGTTTTTT. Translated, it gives CASSRGTSYTGELFF.

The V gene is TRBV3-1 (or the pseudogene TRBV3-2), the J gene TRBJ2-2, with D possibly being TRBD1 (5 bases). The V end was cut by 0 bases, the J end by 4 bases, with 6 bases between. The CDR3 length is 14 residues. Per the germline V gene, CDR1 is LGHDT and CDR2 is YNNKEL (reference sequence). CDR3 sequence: CASSQDRGTGELFF. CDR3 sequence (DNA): TGTGCCAGCAGCCAAGATAGGGGCACCGGGGAGCTGTTTTTT.

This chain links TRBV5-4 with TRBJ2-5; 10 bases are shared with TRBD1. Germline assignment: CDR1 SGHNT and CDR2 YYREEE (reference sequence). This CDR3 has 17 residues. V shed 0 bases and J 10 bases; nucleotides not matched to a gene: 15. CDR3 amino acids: CASSLEGQGPPGADQYF. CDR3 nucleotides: TGTGCCAGCAGCTTGGAGGGACAGGGGCCTCCAGGGGCGGACCAGTACTTC.

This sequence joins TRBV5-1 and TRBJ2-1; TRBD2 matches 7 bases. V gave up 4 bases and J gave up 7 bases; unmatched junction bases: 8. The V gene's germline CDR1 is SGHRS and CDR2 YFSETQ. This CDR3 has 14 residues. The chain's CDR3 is CASSGVGGRNEQFF. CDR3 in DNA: TGCGCCAGCAGCGGGGTGGGAGGGAGAAATGAGCAGTTCTTC.

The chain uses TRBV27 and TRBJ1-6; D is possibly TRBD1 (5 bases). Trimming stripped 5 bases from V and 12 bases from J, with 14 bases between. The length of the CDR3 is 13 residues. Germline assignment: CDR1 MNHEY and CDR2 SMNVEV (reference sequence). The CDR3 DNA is TGTGCCAGCAGTCCCAGGGTTCGTGAACCCCTCCACTTT. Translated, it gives CASSPRVREPLHF.

Here the CDR3 DNA reads TGCAGTGCTAGTTTGGACGGACGGGGGAATGAGCAGTTCTTC. It encodes CSASLDGRGNEQFF. The V and J genes are TRBV20-1 and TRBJ2-1, with D tentatively TRBD2 (6 bases). Trimming left V 3 bases short and J 7 bases short, with 16 bases between. Germline CDR1 DFQATT, CDR2 SNEGSKA (reference sequence). The CDR3 has 14 residues.

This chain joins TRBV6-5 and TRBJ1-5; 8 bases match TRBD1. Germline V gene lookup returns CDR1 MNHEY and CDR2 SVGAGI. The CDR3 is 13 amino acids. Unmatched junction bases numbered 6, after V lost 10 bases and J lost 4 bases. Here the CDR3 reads CATSGQANQPQHF. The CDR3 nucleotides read TGTGCCACCTCGGGACAGGCTAATCAGCCCCAGCATTTT.

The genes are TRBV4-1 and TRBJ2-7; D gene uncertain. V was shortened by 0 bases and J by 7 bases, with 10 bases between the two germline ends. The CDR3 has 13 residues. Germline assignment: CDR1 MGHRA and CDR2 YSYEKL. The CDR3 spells CASSQDRSLEQYF. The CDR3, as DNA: TGCGCCAGCAGCCAAGATCGCAGTTTAGAGCAGTACTTC.

The CDR3 loop is CASSQVDSENEKLFF. In DNA, the CDR3 is TGCGCCAGCAGCCAAGTGGACAGTGAGAATGAAAAACTGTTTTTT. V gene TRBV4-1 combines with J gene TRBJ1-4; TRBD1 might be the D (6 bases). CDR1 is MGHRA and CDR2 is YSYEKL in the germline V gene. The CDR3 covers 15 residues. With 1 base removed from V and 5 bases from J, the gap between germline ends came to 11 bases.

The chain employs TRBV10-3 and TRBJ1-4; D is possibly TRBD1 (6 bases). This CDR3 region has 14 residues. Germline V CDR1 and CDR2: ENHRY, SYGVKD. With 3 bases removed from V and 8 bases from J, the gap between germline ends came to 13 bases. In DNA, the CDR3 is TGTGCCATCAGTGAAGGACAGCGTTCCGAAAAACTGTTTTTT. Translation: CAISEGQRSEKLFF.

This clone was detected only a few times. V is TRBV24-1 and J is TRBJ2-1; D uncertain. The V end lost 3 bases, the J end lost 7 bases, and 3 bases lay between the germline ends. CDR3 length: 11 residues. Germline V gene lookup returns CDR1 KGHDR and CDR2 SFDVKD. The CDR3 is CATSDTNEQFF. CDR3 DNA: TGTGCCACCAGTGATACTAATGAGCAGTTCTTC.

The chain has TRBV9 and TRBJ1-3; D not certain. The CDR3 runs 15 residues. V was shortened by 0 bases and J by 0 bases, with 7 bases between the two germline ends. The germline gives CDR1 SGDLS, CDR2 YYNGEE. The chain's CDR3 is CASSVDSTSGNTIYF. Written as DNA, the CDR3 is TGTGCCAGCAGCGTAGACAGTACCTCTGGAAACACCATATATTTT. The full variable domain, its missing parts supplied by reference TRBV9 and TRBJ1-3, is DSGVTQTPKHLITATGQRVTLRCSPRSGDLSVYWYQQSLDQGLQFLIQYYNGEERAKGNILERFSAQQFPDLHSELNLSSLELGDSALYFCASSVDSTSGNTIYFGEGSWLTVV.

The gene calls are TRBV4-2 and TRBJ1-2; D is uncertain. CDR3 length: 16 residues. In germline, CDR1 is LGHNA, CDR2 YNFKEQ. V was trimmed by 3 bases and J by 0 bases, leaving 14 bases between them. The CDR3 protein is CASSHTQPRANYGYTF. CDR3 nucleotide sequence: TGTGCCAGCAGCCACACCCAACCGCGGGCTAACTATGGCTACACCTTC.

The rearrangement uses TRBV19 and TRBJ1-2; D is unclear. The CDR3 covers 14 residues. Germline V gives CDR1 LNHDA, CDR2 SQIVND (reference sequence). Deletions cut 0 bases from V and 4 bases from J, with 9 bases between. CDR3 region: CASSIEVRVYGYTF. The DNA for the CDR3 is TGTGCCAGTAGTATAGAGGTACGAGTCTATGGCTACACCTTC.